Below, one T cell receptor (beta chain) is given with its context. Its antigen is still unknown. Per-base qualities were not stored, and no clone one base away is much larger. To sequence the TCRbeta CDR3 region, genomic DNA was isolated from the sorted cells. The immunoSEQ Assay was used to sequence the TCRbeta CDR3 regions. What TCRdb holds here is the immuneACCESS table cut down to in-frame rearrangements. Part of the clones is not present; checked against another copy, under half of the missing clones reflect an unresolved V gene, and the others are unexplained. For this sample there are some 77,000 clones; 90% appear just once. Of the sample, 1.5% to 2% falls within the top ten clones. The entry originates in a study of OX40 agonist ivuxolimab in advanced cancers. Looking at the study overall: Ivuxolimab was an agonistic, fully human IgG2 monoclonal antibody directed against OX40 (CD134), a costimulatory receptor. Intravenous ivuxolimab was administered to patients every 2 weeks at six dose levels: 0.01, 0.1, 0.3, 1.5, 3 and 10 mg/kg. Of the roughly 54 patients in dose escalation, about 19 had hepatocellular carcinoma, some 15 had melanoma, 9 had renal cell carcinoma and 9 had head and neck cancer. A male proportion of under 85% and a mean age of approximately 58 years, ranging from 23 to 79, were recorded for the dose-escalation cohort. Prior anti-PD-1, anti-PD-L1 or anti-CTLA-4 therapy was permitted, and checkpoint inhibitors had been received by 30% to 40% of dose-escalation patients. Partial responses were achieved by three dose-escalation patients, of whom one had hepatocellular carcinoma and two had cutaneous melanoma. The purpose of peripheral TCRbeta sequencing was to test whether ivuxolimab changed TCR sequence diversity and led to clonal T-cell expansion. The paper reports the monotherapy dose-escalation portion (N ≈ 50 patients) of the phase I ivuxolimab trial. Findings and caveats that apply to the study as a whole: The antigen specificity of the peripheral T cells that underwent clonal expansion was not determined. Low levels of normalized T-cell clonal expansion were also seen in some patients who did not respond. After ivuxolimab, expanded clones were on average more numerous among CD8+ T cells than among CD4+ T cells. At doses of 0.1 to 3.0 mg/kg, clonal expansion of both CD4+ and CD8+ T cells in blood was seen between baseline and week 6. In the 0.1-3.0 mg/kg groups, partial responders had among the lowest normalized peripheral clonal expansion, particularly in CD8+ T cells.

The trial excluded patients who had a history of autoimmune disease or who were on systemic immunosuppression. In every dose cohort, peripheral blood was drawn for TCR sequencing at baseline, cycle 4 day 1, and cycle 7 day 1. The samples were taken from a phase I, first-in-human, multicenter, open-label dose-escalation trial of ivuxolimab. Adults with locally advanced or metastatic melanoma, renal cell carcinoma, hepatocellular carcinoma or head and neck squamous cell carcinoma were enrolled in the trial. Before TCR sequencing, CD4+ T cells and CD8+ T cells from peripheral blood were sorted into separate populations. Trimming at the junction amounts to 3 bases on V and 4 bases on J, and the germline ends lie 7 bases apart. In the germline V gene, CDR1 corresponds to SNHLY and CDR2 to FYNNEI. The cysteine opens and the phenylalanine closes a CDR3 of 13 amino acids. Only the CDR3 portion is preserved as DNA: 39 bases, with reading frame beginning at the first base.

The receptor comes from an adult with an advanced solid tumor such as melanoma, head and neck, liver or kidney cancer. The source material was CD4+ or CD8+ T cells sorted from blood, sampled in a trial of the OX40 agonist ivuxolimab. The receptor chain draws on TRBV2 and TRBJ1-3; no D segment can be confidently identified. The base sequence is TGTGCCAGCAGTGATGGTCGAGGAAACACCATATATTTT. Its translation is CASSDGRGNTIYF.